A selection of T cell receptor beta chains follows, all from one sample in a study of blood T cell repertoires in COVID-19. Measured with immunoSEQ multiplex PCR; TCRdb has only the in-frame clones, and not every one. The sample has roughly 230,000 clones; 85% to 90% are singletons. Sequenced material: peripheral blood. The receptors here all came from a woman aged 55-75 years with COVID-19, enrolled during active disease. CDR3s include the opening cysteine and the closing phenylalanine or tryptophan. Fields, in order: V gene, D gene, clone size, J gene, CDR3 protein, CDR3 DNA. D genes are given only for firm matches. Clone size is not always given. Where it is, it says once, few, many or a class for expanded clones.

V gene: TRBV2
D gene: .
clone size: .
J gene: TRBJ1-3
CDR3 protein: CASTSGARLGNTIYF
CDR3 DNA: TGTGCCAGCACCTCCGGAGCCAGACTTGGAAACACCATATATTTT

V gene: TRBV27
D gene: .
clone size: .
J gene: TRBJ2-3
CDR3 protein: CASSPSAWRGRTDTQYF
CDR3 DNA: TGTGCCAGCAGCCCCTCCGCCTGGCGGGGGCGCACAGATACGCAGTATTTT

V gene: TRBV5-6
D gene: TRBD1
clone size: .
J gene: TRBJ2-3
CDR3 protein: CASSPGTEPPQYF
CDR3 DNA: TGTGCCAGCAGCCCCGGGACAGAGCCCCCGCAGTATTTT

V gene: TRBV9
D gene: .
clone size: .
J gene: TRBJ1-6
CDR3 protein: CASSVGTTNSPLHF
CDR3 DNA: TGTGCCAGCAGCGTAGGGACAACGAATTCACCCCTCCACTTT

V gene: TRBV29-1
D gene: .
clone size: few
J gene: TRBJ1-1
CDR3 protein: CTLGSGTEAFF
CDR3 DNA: TGCACCCTAGGTTCGGGCACTGAAGCTTTCTTT

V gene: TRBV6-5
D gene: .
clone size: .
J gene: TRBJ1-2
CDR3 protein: CASRPPANYGYTF
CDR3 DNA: TGTGCCAGCAGGCCCCCAGCTAACTATGGCTACACCTTC

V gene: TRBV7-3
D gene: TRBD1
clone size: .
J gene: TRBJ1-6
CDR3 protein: CASSFNRGPLHF
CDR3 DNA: TGTGCCAGCAGCTTCAACAGGGGACCCCTCCACTTT

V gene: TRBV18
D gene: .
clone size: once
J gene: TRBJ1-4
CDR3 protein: CASSPNLSWGEEKLFF
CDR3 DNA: TGTGCCAGCTCACCAAATTTGTCCTGGGGGGAAGAAAAACTGTTTTTT

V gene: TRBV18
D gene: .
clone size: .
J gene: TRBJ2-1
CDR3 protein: CASSPPLAGKNNEQFF
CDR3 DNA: TGTGCCAGCTCACCACCGTTGGCAGGGAAAAACAATGAGCAGTTCTTC

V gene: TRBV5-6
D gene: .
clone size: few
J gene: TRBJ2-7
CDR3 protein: CASSLNDRYEQYF
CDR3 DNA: TGTGCCAGCAGCTTGAACGACAGGTACGAGCAGTACTTC

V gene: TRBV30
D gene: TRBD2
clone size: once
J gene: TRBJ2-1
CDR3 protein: CAWSGGLVHFF
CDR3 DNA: TGTGCCTGGAGTGGAGGACTAGTTCACTTCTTC

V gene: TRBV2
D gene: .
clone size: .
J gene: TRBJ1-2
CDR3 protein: CASRGLLANYGYTF
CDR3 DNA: TGTGCCAGCAGGGGACTTTTAGCTAACTATGGCTACACCTTC

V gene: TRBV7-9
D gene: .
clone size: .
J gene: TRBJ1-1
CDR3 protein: CASSLVRGNTEAFF
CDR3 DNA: TGTGCCAGCAGCTTAGTTAGGGGGAACACTGAAGCTTTCTTT

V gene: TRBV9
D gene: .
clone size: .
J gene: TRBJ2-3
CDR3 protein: CASSVRGAGTDTQYF
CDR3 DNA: TGTGCCAGCAGCGTACGGGGGGCCGGCACAGATACGCAGTATTTT

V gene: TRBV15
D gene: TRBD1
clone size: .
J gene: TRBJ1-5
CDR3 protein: CATSRPADRGHSNQPQHF
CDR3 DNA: TGTGCCACCAGCAGACCTGCAGACAGGGGGCATAGCAATCAGCCCCAGCATTTT

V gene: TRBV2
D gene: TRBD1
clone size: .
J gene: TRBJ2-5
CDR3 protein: CASSKDRAQETQYF
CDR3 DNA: TGTGCCAGCAGCAAGGACAGGGCCCAAGAGACCCAGTACTTC

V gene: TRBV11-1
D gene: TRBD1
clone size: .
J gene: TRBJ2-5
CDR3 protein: CASSLGQGETQYF
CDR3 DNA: TGTGCCAGCAGCTTGGGACAGGGAGAGACCCAGTACTTC

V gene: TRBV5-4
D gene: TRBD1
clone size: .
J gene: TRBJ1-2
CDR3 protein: CASSRDGGGNGYTF
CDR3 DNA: TGTGCCAGCAGCCGCGACGGAGGGGGCAATGGCTACACCTTC

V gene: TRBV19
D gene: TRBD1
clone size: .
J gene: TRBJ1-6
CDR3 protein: CASSGTGGNSPLHF
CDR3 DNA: TGTGCCAGTAGCGGGACAGGGGGTAATTCACCCCTCCACTTT

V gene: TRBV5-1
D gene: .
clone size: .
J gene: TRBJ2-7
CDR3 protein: CASSLDLRGYEQYF
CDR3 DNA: TGCGCCAGCAGCTTGGACTTGAGAGGCTACGAGCAGTACTTC

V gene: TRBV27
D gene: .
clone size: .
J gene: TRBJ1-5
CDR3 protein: CASSLSVAGTGNQPQHF
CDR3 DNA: TGTGCCAGCAGTTTATCGGTGGCGGGGACTGGGAATCAGCCCCAGCATTTT

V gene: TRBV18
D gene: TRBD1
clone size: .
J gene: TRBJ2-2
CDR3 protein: CASSPLGQGATGELFF
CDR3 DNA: TGTGCCAGCTCACCCTTGGGACAGGGGGCGACCGGGGAGCTGTTTTTT

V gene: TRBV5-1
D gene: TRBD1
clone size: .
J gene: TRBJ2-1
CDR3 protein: CASRQGQGPYNEQFF
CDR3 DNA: TGCGCCAGCAGGCAGGGACAGGGGCCATACAATGAGCAGTTCTTC

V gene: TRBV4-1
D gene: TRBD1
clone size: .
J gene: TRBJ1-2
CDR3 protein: CASSQPLTGYLHGYTF
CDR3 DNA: TGCGCCAGCAGCCAGCCCTTGACAGGGTATCTTCATGGCTACACCTTC

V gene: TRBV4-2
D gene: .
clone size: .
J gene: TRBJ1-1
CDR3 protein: CASSQGSESDTEAFF
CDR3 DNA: TGTGCCAGCAGCCAAGGATCAGAAAGCGACACTGAAGCTTTCTTT

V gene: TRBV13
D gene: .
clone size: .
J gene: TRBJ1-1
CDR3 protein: CASSPRRIGAFF
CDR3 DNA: TGTGCCAGCAGCCCACGCAGGATTGGGGCTTTCTTT

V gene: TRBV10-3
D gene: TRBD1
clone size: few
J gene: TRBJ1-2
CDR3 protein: CAISESSGTGDGYTF
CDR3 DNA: TGTGCCATCAGTGAGTCTTCAGGGACAGGGGATGGCTACACCTTC

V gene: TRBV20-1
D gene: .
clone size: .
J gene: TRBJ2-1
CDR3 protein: CSARDPNEQFF
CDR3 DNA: TGCAGTGCTAGAGATCCGAATGAGCAGTTCTTC

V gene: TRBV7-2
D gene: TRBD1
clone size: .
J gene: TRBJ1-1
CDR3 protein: CASSRTGLTEAFF
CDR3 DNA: TGTGCCAGCAGTCGGACAGGGCTCACTGAAGCTTTCTTT

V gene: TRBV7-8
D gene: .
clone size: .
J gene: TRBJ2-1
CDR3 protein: CASTSSYEQFF
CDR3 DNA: TGTGCCAGCACCAGTTCTTATGAGCAGTTCTTC

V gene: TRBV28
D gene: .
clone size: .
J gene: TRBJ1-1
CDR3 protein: CASSLSGLQGPEAFF
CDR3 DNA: TGTGCCAGCAGTTTATCTGGGTTGCAGGGTCCTGAAGCTTTCTTT

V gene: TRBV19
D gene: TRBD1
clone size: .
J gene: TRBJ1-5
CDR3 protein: CASSTGQGRNQPQHF
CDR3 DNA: TGTGCCAGTAGTACCGGACAGGGGCGCAATCAGCCCCAGCATTTT

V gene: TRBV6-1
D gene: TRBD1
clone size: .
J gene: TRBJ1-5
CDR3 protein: CASSGARDRGWSNQPQHF
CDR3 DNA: TGTGCCAGCAGTGGCGCGCGGGACAGGGGTTGGAGCAATCAGCCCCAGCATTTT

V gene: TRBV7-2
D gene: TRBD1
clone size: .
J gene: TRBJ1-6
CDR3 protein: CASSRTGQNNSPLHF
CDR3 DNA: TGTGCCAGCAGCCGGACGGGACAGAATAATTCACCCCTCCACTTT

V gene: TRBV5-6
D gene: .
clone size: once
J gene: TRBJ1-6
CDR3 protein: CASSLSGTYYNSPLHF
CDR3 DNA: TGTGCCAGCAGCTTGAGCGGGACTTACTATAATTCACCCCTCCACTTT

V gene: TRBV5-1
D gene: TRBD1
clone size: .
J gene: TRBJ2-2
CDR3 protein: CASNPPGQGVTGELFF
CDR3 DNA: TGCGCCAGCAATCCCCCGGGACAGGGGGTCACCGGGGAGCTGTTTTTT

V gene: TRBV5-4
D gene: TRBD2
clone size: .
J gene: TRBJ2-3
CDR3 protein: CASSLSGGGTDTQYF
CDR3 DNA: TGTGCCAGCAGCTTAAGCGGGGGGGGCACAGATACGCAGTATTTT

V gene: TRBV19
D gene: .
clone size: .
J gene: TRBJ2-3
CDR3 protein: CASSTTPRDTQYF
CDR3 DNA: TGTGCCAGTAGTACCACCCCTAGAGATACGCAGTATTTT

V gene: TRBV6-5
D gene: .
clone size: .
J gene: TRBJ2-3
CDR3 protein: CASSRGATDTQYF
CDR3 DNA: TGTGCCAGCAGTCGGGGAGCCACAGATACGCAGTATTTT

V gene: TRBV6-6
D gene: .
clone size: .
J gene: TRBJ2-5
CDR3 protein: CASSPVGPTGTQYF
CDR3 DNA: TGTGCCAGCAGCCCCGTTGGGCCCACAGGGACCCAGTACTTC

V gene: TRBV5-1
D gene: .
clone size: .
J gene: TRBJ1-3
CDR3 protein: CASSLVQRASGNTIYF
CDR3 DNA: TGCGCCAGCAGCTTGGTACAACGTGCCTCTGGAAACACCATATATTTT

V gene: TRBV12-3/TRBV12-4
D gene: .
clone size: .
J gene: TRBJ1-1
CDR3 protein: CASSLLATEAFF
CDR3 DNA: TGTGCCAGCAGTTTATTGGCCACTGAAGCTTTCTTT

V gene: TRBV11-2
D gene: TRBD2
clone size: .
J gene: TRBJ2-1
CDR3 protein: CASSLDPQAGRRGEQFF
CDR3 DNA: TGTGCCAGCAGCTTAGATCCCCAAGCGGGGCGTAGGGGTGAGCAGTTCTTC

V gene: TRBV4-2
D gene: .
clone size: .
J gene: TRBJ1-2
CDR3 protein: CASSQDLGASSIGYTF
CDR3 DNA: TGTGCCAGCAGCCAAGATCTTGGGGCTTCGAGTATTGGCTACACCTTC

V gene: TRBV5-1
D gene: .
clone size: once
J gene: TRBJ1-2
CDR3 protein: CASSSQGDGYTF
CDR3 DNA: TGCGCCAGCAGCTCCCAGGGCGATGGCTACACCTTC

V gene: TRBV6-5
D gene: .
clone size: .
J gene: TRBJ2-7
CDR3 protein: CASSYAYRANEQYF
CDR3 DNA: TGTGCCAGCAGTTACGCCTACAGGGCAAACGAGCAGTACTTC

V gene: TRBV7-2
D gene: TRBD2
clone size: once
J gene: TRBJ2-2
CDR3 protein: CASSPGRGGNGELFF
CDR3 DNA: TGTGCCAGCAGCCCGGGGCGCGGGGGAAACGGGGAGCTGTTTTTT

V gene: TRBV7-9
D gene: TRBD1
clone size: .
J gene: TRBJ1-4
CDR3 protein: CASSYGTGSEKLFF
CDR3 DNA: TGTGCCAGCAGCTACGGGACAGGTTCTGAAAAACTGTTTTTT

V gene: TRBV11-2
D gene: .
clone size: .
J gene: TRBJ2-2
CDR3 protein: CASSFIRSTGELFF
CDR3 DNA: TGTGCCAGCAGCTTTATCAGGTCTACCGGGGAGCTGTTTTTT

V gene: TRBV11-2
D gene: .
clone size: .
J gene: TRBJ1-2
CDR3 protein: CASSSTGNYGYTF
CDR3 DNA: TGTGCCAGCAGCTCTACAGGGAACTATGGCTACACCTTC

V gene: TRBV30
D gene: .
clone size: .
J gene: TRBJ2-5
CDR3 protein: CAWSLQETQYF
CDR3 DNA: TGTGCCTGGAGCTTACAAGAGACCCAGTACTTC

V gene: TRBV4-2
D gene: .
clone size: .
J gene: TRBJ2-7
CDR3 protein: CASSQRTNLAYEQYF
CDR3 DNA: TGTGCCAGCAGCCAACGAACTAACCTGGCCTACGAGCAGTACTTC

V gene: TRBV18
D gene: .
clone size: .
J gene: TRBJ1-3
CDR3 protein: CASSTKGDYMGNTIYF
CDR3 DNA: TGTGCCAGCTCAACGAAGGGAGATTACATGGGAAACACCATATATTTT